A single sample gave rise to the 20 T cell receptor beta chains below, sequenced in a study of blood T cell repertoires in COVID-19. Here immunoSEQ multiplex PCR was the method, and the copy in TCRdb shows in-frame clones only, minus some. The sample has about 330,000 clones, approximately 84% seen once. The sequencing input was PBMCs or T cells enriched from blood (not recorded which). The source is a woman aged 30 to 39 who had recovered from COVID-19.

This chain uses TRBV7-8 with TRBJ1-1, with D unclear. The V gene's germline CDR1 is SGHVS and CDR2 FQNEAQ. The CDR3 length is 15 residues. The V gene lost 2 bases and the J gene lost 0 bases, with 10 bases spanning the gap. CDR3 in amino acids: CASSLMPTMNTEAFF. The DNA for the CDR3 is TGTGCCAGCAGCTTAATGCCGACAATGAACACTGAAGCTTTCTTT. The entire variable domain, with the rest obtained from reference TRBV7-8 and TRBJ1-1, is as follows: GAGVSQSPRYKVAKRGQDVALRCDPISGHVSLFWYQQALGQGPEFLTYFQNEAQLDKSGLPSDRFFAERPEGSVSTLKIQRTQQEDSAVYLCASSLMPTMNTEAFFGQGTRLTVV.

This chain joins TRBV18 and TRBJ1-1; 9 positions match TRBD1. J gave up 1 base and V 4 bases, and 4 bases lay outside the gene matches. The CDR3 consists of 15 residues. Germline V lookup: CDR1 KGHSH, CDR2 LQKENI. DNA for the CDR3: TGTGCCAGCTCACGACGGACAGGGGAGAACACTGAAGCTTTCTTT. It yields the protein CASSRRTGENTEAFF.

The V gene is TRBV6-5, the J gene TRBJ2-2; TRBD1 matches 9 bases. With V trimmed by 4 bases and J by 3 bases, 3 bases remained unmatched. This CDR3 has 15 residues. Germline V gene data show CDR1 as MNHEY and CDR2 as SVGAGI. The CDR3 sequence is CASSLTGGDTGELFF. The CDR3 DNA reads as TGTGCCAGCAGTTTGACAGGGGGAGACACCGGGGAGCTGTTTTTT.

This clone was observed once. This chain connects TRBV5-4 to TRBJ2-7; no clear D. Germline CDR1 SGHNT, CDR2 YYREEE (reference sequence). The CDR3 spans 13 residues. V lost 2 bases and J 1 base, leaving 7 bases between the germline ends. CDR3 region: CASSFPGSYEQYF. The CDR3 coding sequence is TGTGCCAGCAGCTTTCCAGGTTCCTACGAGCAGTACTTC.

The chain carries TRBV2 and TRBJ1-5, with 9 bases matching TRBD1. The CDR3 is made up of 15 amino acids. V lost 7 bases, J lost 0 bases, and 4 bases stayed unmatched. The germline V gene has CDR1 SNHLY and CDR2 FYNNEI. CDR3 sequence reads: CASNRGPYSNQPQHF. CDR3 nucleotide sequence: TGTGCCAGCAACAGGGGGCCTTATAGCAATCAGCCCCAGCATTTT.

The chain has TRBV6-5 and TRBJ1-6; D is unclear. V gave up 11 bases and J gave up 7 bases, with 15 bases separating them. CDR1 MNHEY and CDR2 SVGAGI come from the germline V gene. The CDR3 contains 13 residues. The CDR3 spells CAVGEGANSPLHF. Written as DNA, the CDR3 is TGTGCCGTGGGAGAAGGAGCAAATTCACCCCTCCACTTT.

The chain combines TRBV7-9 with TRBJ1-2; no clear D gene. This CDR3 has 14 residues. The germline V gene has CDR1 SEHNR and CDR2 FQNEAQ (reference sequence). Trimming left V 1 base short and J 6 bases short, with 12 bases between. The chain's CDR3 is CASSLEQAVNGYTF. CDR3 sequence (DNA): TGTGCCAGCAGCTTAGAGCAGGCCGTCAATGGCTACACCTTC.

The rearrangement joins TRBV2 to TRBJ1-1, with 11 bases fitting TRBD1. This CDR3 region has 14 residues. Trimming removed 7 bases from V and 3 bases from J; junction bases left unmatched: 4. Germline values: CDR1 SNHLY, CDR2 FYNNEI. CDR3 in DNA: TGTGCCAGCACTCGGACAGGGGGCGACACTGAAGCTTTCTTT. Its protein product is CASTRTGGDTEAFF. Full variable domain (rest looked up from reference TRBV2 and TRBJ1-1): EPEVTQTPSHQVTQMGQEVILRCVPISNHLYFYWYRQILGQKVEFLVSFYNNEISEKSEIFDDQFSVERPDGSNFTLKIRSTKLEDSAMYFCASTRTGGDTEAFFGQGTRLTVV.

CDR3 region: CASSLDVAGGPAEQFF. The CDR3 DNA follows: TGTGCCAGCAGCTTAGATGTAGCGGGGGGGCCAGCTGAGCAGTTCTTC. The chain couples TRBV11-2 to TRBJ2-1; the match to TRBD2 covers 11 bases. Germline values: CDR1 SGHAT, CDR2 FQNNGV. The CDR3 has 16 amino acids. Trimming took 0 bases from V and 9 from J; bases not matched to a gene: 7. The full variable domain, its missing parts supplied by reference TRBV11-2 and TRBJ2-1, is EAGVAQSPRYKIIEKRQSVAFWCNPISGHATLYWYQQILGQGPKLLIQFQNNGVVDDSQLPKDRFSAERLKGVDSTLKIQPAKLEDSAVYLCASSLDVAGGPAEQFFGPGTRLTVL.

V is TRBV19 and J is TRBJ1-4; 10 bases line up with TRBD1. V lost 7 bases, J lost 6 bases, and 11 bases stayed unmatched. In germline, CDR1 is LNHDA, CDR2 SQIVND (reference sequence). This CDR3 region has 16 residues. CDR3 in amino acids: CASTRTGGVLDEKLFF. The CDR3 DNA is TGTGCCAGTACCAGGACAGGGGGAGTCCTTGATGAAAAACTGTTTTTT.

The rearrangement joins TRBV7-9 to TRBJ1-2; no firm D call. The CDR3 totals 15 residues. Germline values: CDR1 SEHNR, CDR2 FQNEAQ (reference sequence). The V gene lost 4 bases and the J gene lost 2 bases, with 14 bases spanning the gap. Written as DNA, the CDR3 is TGTGCCAGCAGCTCCGCCACGGGGATAAACTATGGCTACACCTTC. Its protein is CASSSATGINYGYTF.

The chain links TRBV5-4 to TRBJ2-7, with 9 bases fitting TRBD2. This CDR3 comprises 18 residues. Germline CDR1 reads SGHNT; CDR2 reads YYREEE (reference sequence). The junction had 19 bases not matched to a gene; V was cut back by 3 bases and J by 6 bases. The chain's CDR3 is CASSSLSNSGGPFGEQYF. In DNA form, the CDR3 reads TGTGCCAGCAGCTCACTCTCAAATAGCGGGGGCCCCTTCGGCGAGCAGTACTTC.

With regard to this clone: An end of the junction does not agree with germline; a read error may underlie this. The rearrangement joins TRBV5-1 to TRBJ2-7; D is undetermined. The length of the CDR3 is 14 residues. CDR1 and CDR2 from the germline V gene are SGHRS and YFSETQ. CDR3 DNA: TGCGCCAGCAGTTTGGCCAGGTTTGGCAACGAGCAGTACTTC. Translating gives CASSLARFGNEQYF.

Note on this clone: A much larger clone is a single base away; this may be a read error. Additional DNA sequences in this sample encode the identical CDR3. The chain combines TRBV7-9 with TRBJ1-2; 8 nucleotides match TRBD1. The CDR3 totals 12 residues. The V gene's germline CDR1 is SEHNR and CDR2 FQNEAQ (reference sequence). Trimming at V came to 4 bases and at J to 6 bases, leaving 1 base not matched to a gene. The CDR3 is CASSSQGDGYTF. CDR3 sequence (DNA): TGTGCCAGCAGCTCACAGGGGGATGGCTACACCTTC.

The V and J genes are TRBV15 and TRBJ1-2, with 9 bases matching TRBD1. The germline V gene encodes CDR1 LNHNV and CDR2 YYDKDF (reference sequence). V shed 0 bases and J 7 bases; nucleotides not matched to a gene: 9. This CDR3 region has 16 residues. Here the CDR3 reads CATSRDRGQGGLGYTF. CDR3 coding DNA: TGTGCCACCAGCAGAGATAGGGGACAGGGCGGCCTTGGCTACACCTTC.

The chain recombines TRBV28 with TRBJ1-2; possible D gene TRBD1, 6 bases. The CDR3 extends over 14 amino acids. The V gene's germline CDR1 is MDHEN and CDR2 SYDVKM. Trimming stripped 7 bases from V and 4 bases from J, with 16 bases between. As DNA, the CDR3 is TGTGCCAGCAAGGAAACAGGGCAGCGCTATGGCTACACCTTC. Protein sequence: CASKETGQRYGYTF.

The V and J genes are TRBV14 and TRBJ1-4; 7 nucleotides align to TRBD1. Germline V gene sequence: CDR1 SGHDN, CDR2 FVKESK. The trim removed 4 bases at V and 7 bases at J, leaving 18 bases unmatched. The CDR3 is 18 residues long. The chain's CDR3 is CASSPSHIKRQGSEKLFF. In DNA, the CDR3 is TGTGCCAGCAGCCCATCGCACATAAAACGACAGGGAAGTGAAAAACTGTTTTTT.

The chain recombines TRBV5-4 with TRBJ2-1; 10 nucleotides agree with TRBD2. Germline V CDR1 and CDR2: SGHNT, YYREEE (reference sequence). There are 16 residues in the CDR3. With V trimmed by 4 bases and J by 3 bases, 7 bases remained unmatched. In DNA form, the CDR3 reads TGTGCCAGCAGCCTAGCGGGAGCATCTAACTACAATGAGCAGTTCTTC. Its translation: CASSLAGASNYNEQFF.

This chain joins TRBV19 and TRBJ1-2; D may be TRBD1 (6 bases). V dropped 6 bases and J dropped 6 bases, with 17 bases sitting between them. The length of the CDR3 is 14 residues. CDR1 and CDR2 from the germline V gene are LNHDA and SQIVND (reference sequence). The CDR3 reads CASRLAGAHHGYTF. As DNA, the CDR3 is TGTGCCAGTAGGTTAGCAGGGGCACATCATGGCTACACCTTC.

The J gene is TRBJ2-5, the V gene TRBV5-5, with D tentatively TRBD2 (6 bases). Germline assignment: CDR1 SGHKS and CDR2 YYEKEE (reference sequence). With 0 bases removed from V and 3 bases from J, the gap between germline ends came to 15 bases. The CDR3 runs 16 residues. CDR3 coding DNA: TGTGCCAGCAGCTTGGGGCAGGGACTTGGGGAAGAGACCCAGTACTTC. It translates to CASSLGQGLGEETQYF.